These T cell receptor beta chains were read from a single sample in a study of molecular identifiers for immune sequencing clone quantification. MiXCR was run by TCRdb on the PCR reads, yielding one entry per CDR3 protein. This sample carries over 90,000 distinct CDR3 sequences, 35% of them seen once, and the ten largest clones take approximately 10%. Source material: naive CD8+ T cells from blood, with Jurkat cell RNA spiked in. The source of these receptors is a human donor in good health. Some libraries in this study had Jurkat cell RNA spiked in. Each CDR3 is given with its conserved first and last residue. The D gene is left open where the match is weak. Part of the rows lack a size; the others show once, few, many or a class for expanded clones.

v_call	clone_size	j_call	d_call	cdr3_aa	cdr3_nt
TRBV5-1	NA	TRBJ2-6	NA	CASSGSDSSGANVLTF	TGCGCCAGCAGCGGGTCAGACTCCTCTGGGGCCAACGTCCTGACTTTC
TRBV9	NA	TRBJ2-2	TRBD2	CASSPRTSGMDTGELFF	TGTGCCAGCAGCCCCAGGACTAGCGGGATGGACACCGGGGAGCTGTTTTTT
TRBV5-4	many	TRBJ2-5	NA	CASNSGTLQETQYF	TGTGCCAGCAACTCCGGGACTCTCCAAGAGACCCAGTACTTC
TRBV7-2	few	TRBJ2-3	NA	CASSYRPGPSTDTQYF	TGTGCCAGCAGCTATCGACCGGGACCGAGCACAGATACGCAGTATTTT
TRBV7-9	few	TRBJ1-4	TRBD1	CASSPGQEFEKLFF	TGTGCCAGCAGCCCCGGACAGGAATTTGAAAAACTGTTTTTT
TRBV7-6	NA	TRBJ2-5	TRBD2	CASSYGGVETQYF	TGTGCCAGCAGCTACGGGGGGGTGGAGACCCAGTACTTC
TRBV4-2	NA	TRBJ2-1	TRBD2	CASSQGLATYNEQFF	TGTGCCAGCAGCCAAGGACTAGCGACCTACAATGAGCAGTTCTTC
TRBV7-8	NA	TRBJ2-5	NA	CASSLTLLGETQYF	TGTGCCAGCAGCTTGACTCTGCTAGGAGAGACCCAGTACTTC
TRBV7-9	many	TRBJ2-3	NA	CASSRTGASTDTQYF	TGTGCCAGCAGCAGGACCGGTGCTAGCACAGATACGCAGTATTTT
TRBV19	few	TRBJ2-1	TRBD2	CASSILAGGSYNEQFF	TGTGCCAGTAGTATACTAGCGGGGGGGTCCTACAATGAGCAGTTCTTC
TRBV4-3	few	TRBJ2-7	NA	CASSQEGVVPGFYEQYF	TGCGCCAGCAGCCAAGAAGGGGTGGTCCCCGGTTTTTACGAGCAGTACTTC
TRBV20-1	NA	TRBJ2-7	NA	CSARLSGEGDEQYF	TGCAGTGCTAGGTTGTCAGGGGAAGGGGACGAGCAGTACTTC
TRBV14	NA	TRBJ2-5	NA	CASSQDLGRSATQYF	TGTGCCAGCAGCCAAGATCTCGGCAGGTCAGCGACCCAGTACTTC
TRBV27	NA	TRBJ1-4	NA	CASSSTLSADEKLVF	TGTGCCAGCAGTTCTACCCTTTCGGCGGATGAAAAACTGGTTTTT
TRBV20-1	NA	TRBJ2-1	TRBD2	CSARTSGGNEQFF	TGCAGTGCGCGGACTAGCGGGGGCAATGAGCAGTTCTTC
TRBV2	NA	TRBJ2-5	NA	CASGEAGLLGAVETQYF	TGTGCCAGCGGTGAAGCTGGGTTGCTCGGAGCAGTAGAGACCCAGTACTTC
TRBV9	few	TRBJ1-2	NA	CAGSKQGDYGYTF	TGTGCCGGCAGCAAACAGGGTGACTATGGCTACACCTTC
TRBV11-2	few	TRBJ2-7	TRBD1	CASSRTPGQGAHEQYF	TGTGCCAGCAGCCGAACCCCGGGACAGGGGGCCCACGAGCAGTACTTC
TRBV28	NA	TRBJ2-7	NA	CASSFRTPYYEQYF	TGTGCCAGCAGTTTTCGGACACCTTACTACGAGCAGTACTTC
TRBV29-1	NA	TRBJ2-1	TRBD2	CSARGLAGGRWDDEQFF	TGCAGCGCCCGGGGACTAGCGGGGGGGCGTTGGGACGATGAGCAGTTCTTC
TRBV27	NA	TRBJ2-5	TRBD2	CASSPLTSGRLETQYF	TGTGCCAGCAGTCCATTGACTAGCGGGAGGCTAGAGACCCAGTACTTC
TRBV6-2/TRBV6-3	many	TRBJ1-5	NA	CASSRHLAQPQHF	TGTGCCAGCTCTCGCCATCTAGCTCAGCCCCAGCATTTT
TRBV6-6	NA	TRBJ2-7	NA	CASRQTYEQYF	TGTGCCAGCAGGCAGACCTACGAGCAGTACTTC
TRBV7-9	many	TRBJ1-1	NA	CASYFGANTEAFF	TGTGCCAGCTATTTTGGGGCGAACACTGAAGCTTTCTTT
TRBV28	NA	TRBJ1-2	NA	CASSLPDPTTVNYGYTF	TGTGCCAGCAGTCTCCCAGACCCGACTACAGTTAACTATGGCTACACCTTC
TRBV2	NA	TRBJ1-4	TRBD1	CASSLQGAGEKLFF	TGTGCCAGCAGCCTACAGGGGGCCGGTGAAAAACTGTTTTTT
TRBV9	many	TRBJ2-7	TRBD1	CASSAGTGPYEQYF	TGTGCCAGCAGCGCCGGGACAGGGCCCTACGAGCAGTACTTC
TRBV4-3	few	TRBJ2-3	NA	CASSQGVLSGPPGYTQYF	TGCGCCAGCAGCCAAGGCGTCCTCTCAGGGCCCCCAGGGTACACGCAGTATTTT
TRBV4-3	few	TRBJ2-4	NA	CASSQVDEDIQYF	TGCGCCAGCAGCCAAGTGGACGAGGACATTCAGTACTTC
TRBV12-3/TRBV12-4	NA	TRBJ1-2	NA	CASGKHDLAFYGYTF	TGTGCCAGCGGAAAACATGACCTGGCGTTTTATGGCTACACCTTC
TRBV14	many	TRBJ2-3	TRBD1	CASSQHRGLTDTQYF	TGTGCCAGCAGCCAACACAGGGGGCTCACAGATACGCAGTATTTT
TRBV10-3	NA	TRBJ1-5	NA	CAITQGRRPQQF	TGTGCCATCACCCAGGGGAGACGGCCCCAGCAATTT
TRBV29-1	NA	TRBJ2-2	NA	CSVRDGNPGELVF	TGCAGCGTGCGGGACGGCAACCCCGGGGAGCTGGTTTTT
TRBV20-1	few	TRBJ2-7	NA	CSATIWRSSYEQYF	TGCAGTGCTACTATTTGGAGGAGCTCCTACGAGCAGTACTTC
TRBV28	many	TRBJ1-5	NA	CASGWSQHF	TGTGCCAGTGGCTGGTCCCAGCATTTT
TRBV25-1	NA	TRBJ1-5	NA	CASSASSNQPQHF	TGTGCCAGCAGTGCTAGTAGCAATCAGCCCCAGCATTTT
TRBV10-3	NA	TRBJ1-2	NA	CAISGERIEDYGYPF	TGTGCCATCAGTGGAGAGAGAATAGAGGACTATGGCTACCCCTTC
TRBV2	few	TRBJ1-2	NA	CASPHSPLYGYTF	TGTGCCAGCCCTCACAGCCCCCTCTATGGCTACACCTTC
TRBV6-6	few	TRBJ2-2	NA	CASSYSGLLTGELFF	TGTGCCAGCAGTTACTCCGGACTTCTCACCGGGGAGCTGTTTTTT
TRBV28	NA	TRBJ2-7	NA	CASSFRGSPSYEPYF	TGTGCCAGCAGTTTTCGGGGTTCCCCCTCCTACGAGCCGTACTTC
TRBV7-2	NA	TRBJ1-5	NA	CACSLGGGTQPQHF	TGTGCCTGCAGCTTAGGAGGGGGGACTCAGCCCCAGCATTTT